The source of this T cell receptor (beta chain) is a study of beta chain features in type 1 diabetes. Study conclusions and caveats: Within patients, naive, central memory and Treg TCRB repertoires seemed more similar than within healthy donors.

Each of the CD4+ naive, central memory, regulatory and stem cell-like memory populations was sorted via CD45RO/CCR7/CD25/CD127/CD95/CD27. Sequencing targeted expressed TCRB transcripts, as all isolated RNA had been reverse transcribed. Here immunoSEQ multiplex PCR was the method, and the copy in TCRdb shows in-frame clones only, minus some. The sample consists of over 500,000 clones, about 16% of them appearing once. With regard to this clone: What it binds is not known.

The sequence was collected from a man between 18 and 29 years old in good health. Sequenced material: naive CD4+ T cells from blood.

CDR3 region: CASSLMSPWRETQYF. The CDR3 DNA follows: TGTGCCAGCAGCTTAATGTCCCCTTGGAGGGAGACCCAGTACTTC. V is TRBV11-2 and J is TRBJ2-5; possible D gene TRBD2, 5 bases. Germline V CDR1 and CDR2: SGHAT, FQNNGV. The CDR3 length is 15 residues. Deletions cut 2 bases from V and 5 bases from J, with 15 bases between.